The clone carrying this T cell receptor (beta chain) occurred once. Its antigen is as yet unknown. The data derive from a study of T cell responses to AZD1222 COVID-19 vaccine. Study-wide points: Most donors were white British and more were female, and clonal diversity was possibly underestimated.

V shed 5 bases and J 1 base; nucleotides not matched to a gene: 3. Germline V CDR1 and CDR2: SGHNT, YYREEE (reference sequence). CDR3 length equals 15 residues. TCRdb keeps only in-frame clones here, not all; method: immunoSEQ multiplex PCR. This sample has about 160,000 clones, with about 90% found just once. The clonotype originates from an adult in good health. The specimen was peripheral blood, collected on day 0 of MenACWY control vaccination. The genes are TRBV5-4 and TRBJ2-7, with 13 positions matching TRBD2. The chain's CDR3 is CASRPGLAGSYEQYF. CDR3 bases: TGTGCCAGCAGACCGGGACTAGCGGGATCCTACGAGCAGTACTTC. Together with reference TRBV5-4 and TRBJ2-7, the CDR3 gives the full variable domain: ETGVTQSPTHLIKTRGQQVTLRCSSQSGHNTVSWYQQALGQGPQFIFQYYREEENGRGNFPPRFSGLQFPNYSSELNVNALELDDSALYLCASRPGLAGSYEQYFGPGTRLTVT.